Given below is one T cell receptor (beta chain) in context. This clonotype was seen a handful of times. Its binding antigen is unknown. Base qualities were left out, and no much larger clone turns up one base away. The reads were generated on an Illumina NovaSeq 6000. cDNA libraries for TCRalpha and TCRbeta were prepared by 5'RACE using constant-segment primers, with sample barcodes and unique molecular identifiers added. RNA was extracted from every sample with Trizol reagent. Libraries were amplified in two PCR steps, with a second sample barcode and Illumina TruSeq adapters added in the second step. The libraries were sequenced on an Illumina NovaSeq using 2 x 150 bp paired-end reads. The source study handled its data this way. The reads were demultiplexed and collapsed into UMI-guided consensus sequences using migec v1.2.7. With mixcr v2.1.11, UMI consensuses were aligned to TRA and TRB V and J templates and assembled into clonotypes. A clonotype was counted as expanded or contracted only if both edgeR and NoisET called the change significant, with noise models trained on biological replicates. For edgeR calls, the cutoffs were a false discovery rate-adjusted p below 0.01 and a log2 fold-change threshold of 1. As an exploratory analysis of dynamics, max-normalized trajectories of the 1000 most abundant clonotypes were examined with PCA combined with hierarchical clustering. Separately sequenced CD4+ and CD8+ repertoires were used to assign a CD4 or CD8 phenotype to each responding clone. TCRdb ran its own pipeline on the public reads, namely fastp trimming at Q25 and MiXCR clone calling, and kept in-frame beta chains. One record per CDR3 amino acid sequence lists the most common genes and DNA. The V and J calls here are based on TCRdb, not the publication. The sample data list 350,000 to 500,000 distinct CDR3 sequences, and more than 15% of these were observed just once. The ten largest clones take up approximately 21% of the sample.

Reading from cysteine to phenylalanine, the CDR3 counts 12 amino acids. Just the 36-base CDR3 DNA is kept, in frame starting at base 1. The CDR1 and CDR2 encoded by the germline V gene are SQVTM and ANQGSEA. V and J are trimmed by 6 bases and 14 bases, and the gene matches miss 13 bases of the junction. This sample is part of a study of T-cell memory formation after mild COVID-19 (dated by TCRdb to the early 2020s). Regarding the research as a whole: TCR sequence clusters from the two donors were largely donor specific. In a couple of donors, T-cell clones that expanded and contracted after mild COVID-19 were tracked by sequencing TCRalpha and TCRbeta repertoires over time. The cohort comprised two young, previously healthy adult volunteers, one female and one male. On the study overall, not on this receptor specifically: Some responding clones were detected in pre-infection memory, suggesting pre-existing cross-reactive memory T cells joined the SARS-CoV-2 response. The study included only a couple of mild cases, and larger cohorts that include severe cases with pre-infection samples were judged to be necessary. Clones contracting from day 15 to 85 had balanced CD4/CD8 phenotypes, while a second wave expanding from day 15 to 37 was biased towards CD4+. The second-wave clones that peaked on day 37 were not confirmed to be SARS-CoV-2 specific. Contracting CD4+ clones turned up mainly in the CM and EM memory subsets, whereas EMRA was where CD8+ clones were enriched.

PBMCs were isolated by Ficoll-Paque density gradient centrifugation. The chain employs TRBV29-1 and TRBJ2-3; 8 bases in between match TRBD1. Sequences were obtained from PBMCs or a T cell subset sorted from them (not recorded which). The TCR sequence derives from a young man who had mild COVID-19 (a few samples of this study predate the infection). The sample titles of this study are shuffled in the database, so cell type and time point are left out; the donor was told from shared clones. Here the CDR3 is given as CSVLTGGRYGYF. The nucleotides read TGCAGCGTCCTTACAGGGGGTCGGTACGGGTATTTT.